These 8 T cell receptor beta chains share one sample of origin, sequenced in a study of Ad26.COV2.S vaccination and SARS-CoV-2 variants. The data were produced by immunoSEQ multiplex PCR, yet TCRdb's version contains in-frame clones alone and is incomplete. This sample has roughly 320,000 clones; around 90% occur once, and the top ten carry 3.4%. Treatment: 19 received Ad26.COV2.S at low or high dose, single or two shots; about 5 received placebo; per-sample allocation not given. Repertoires come from day 63 after the first vaccine or placebo injection. The specimen was peripheral blood, collected in a trial of Ad26.COV2.S vaccine versus placebo. Receptors were obtained from a person aged 18-65 years who received the Ad26.COV2.S COVID-19 vaccine or a placebo.

The chain links TRBV5-6 to TRBJ2-5, with 9 positions matching TRBD2. J lost 4 bases, V lost 0 bases, and 4 bases had no gene match. The length of the CDR3 is 15 residues. Germline V gives CDR1 SGHDT, CDR2 YYEEEE. CDR3 loop: CASSLVLAGTETQYF. Here the CDR3 DNA reads TGTGCCAGCAGCTTGGTGCTAGCGGGAACAGAGACCCAGTACTTC.

The V and J genes are TRBV12-5 and TRBJ2-3; tentatively, D is TRBD1 (6 bases). With 7 bases removed from V and 4 bases from J, the gap between germline ends came to 12 bases. CDR1 and CDR2 (germline): LGHNT, FRNRAP. The CDR3 runs to 13 residues. CDR3 loop: CASALDRPDTQYF. The CDR3, as DNA: TGTGCTAGTGCCCTGGACAGACCAGATACGCAGTATTTT. The full variable domain, completed using reference TRBV12-5 and TRBJ2-3, is DARVTQTPRHKVTEMGQEVTMRCQPILGHNTVFWYRQTMMQGLELLAYFRNRAPLDDSGMPKDRFSAEMPDATLATLKIQPSEPRDSAVYFCASALDRPDTQYFGPGTRLTVL.

V and J are TRBV30 and TRBJ1-6, with D possibly being TRBD1 (6 bases). This CDR3 has 14 amino acids. From germline, CDR1 is GTSNPN and CDR2 SVGIG (reference sequence). V gave up 2 bases and J gave up 7 bases, with 12 bases separating them. CDR3 bases: TGTGCCTGGAGTCCAGGGGTTTGGAATTCACCCCTCCACTTT. As protein: CAWSPGVWNSPLHF. The full variable domain, completed using reference TRBV30 and TRBJ1-6, is SQTIHQWPATLVQPVGSPLSLECTVEGTSNPNLYWYRQAAGRGLQLLFYSVGIGQISSEVPQNLSASRPQDRQFILSSKKLLLSDSGFYLCAWSPGVWNSPLHFGNGTRLTVT.

The V gene is TRBV16, the J gene TRBJ1-5; 7 bases are a match to TRBD1. J gave up 4 bases and V 0 bases, and 3 bases lay outside the gene matches. The CDR3 has 15 residues. The germline V gene has CDR1 KGHSY and CDR2 FQNENV. The CDR3 here is CASSQSPRGNQPQHF. CDR3 bases: TGTGCCAGCAGCCAATCCCCCAGGGGGAATCAGCCCCAGCATTTT.

The chain recombines TRBV5-1 with TRBJ2-5; tentatively, D is TRBD1 (6 bases). The germline V gene has CDR1 SGHRS and CDR2 YFSETQ. This CDR3 region has 14 residues. The ends were cut back, 1 base at V and 2 bases at J, with 9 bases in the middle. CDR3 nucleotide sequence: TGCGCCAGCAGCTTGCCCAGGGGACAAGAGACCCAGTACTTC. As protein: CASSLPRGQETQYF.

This clone was seen once. The genes are TRBV27 and TRBJ2-7, with 7 bases fitting TRBD1. Germline lookup yields CDR1 MNHEY and CDR2 SMNVEV (reference sequence). The junction had 6 bases not matched to a gene; V was cut back by 2 bases and J by 2 bases. This CDR3 region has 15 residues. CDR3: CASSLGFQGAYEQYF. CDR3 sequence (DNA): TGTGCCAGCAGTTTAGGGTTTCAGGGGGCCTACGAGCAGTACTTC.

The rearrangement joins TRBV23-1 to TRBJ2-7; possible D gene TRBD1, 5 bases. TRBV23-1 carries the ORF label, with uncertain function. The CDR3 contains 16 residues. Trimming took off 4 bases at V and 0 bases at J, with 16 bases between the two ends. The CDR3 spells CASSRKAGIVSYEQYF. CDR3 nucleotides: TGCGCCAGCAGTCGAAAAGCAGGGATCGTCTCCTACGAGCAGTACTTC.

The chain has TRBV3-1 (or the pseudogene TRBV3-2) and TRBJ2-3, with 11 bases aligning to TRBD2. Germline values: CDR1 LGHDT, CDR2 YNNKEL (reference sequence). The V and J ends lost 3 bases and 5 bases, in that order; junction bases with no gene match: 7. This CDR3 has 16 residues. For the CDR3, the DNA is TGTGCCAGCAGCCATCATAGCGGGGGGGCAGGAGATACGCAGTATTTT. This translates into CASSHHSGGAGDTQYF.